Following are 16 T cell receptor beta chains from one sample sequenced in a study of monozygotic twins with inflammatory bowel disease. With the 5' RACE reads reprocessed, TCRdb shows one record per CDR3 protein and no DNA. Its clone listing holds approximately 200,000 distinct CDR3 sequences. The material sequenced was blood. The receptors shown here come from a human donor with ulcerative colitis or Crohn's disease, or a healthy co-twin of an affected twin (not recorded which).

The V call is TRBV4-1, the J call TRBJ2-1; the D gene TCRdb calls, TRBD1, cannot be checked with no DNA. Germline V lookup: CDR1 MGHRA, CDR2 YSYEKL. CDR3 size: 16 residues. The CDR3 spells CASSQVGGAAYNEQFF.

This sequence joins TRBV5-1 and TRBJ2-2. This CDR3 spans 14 amino acids. Germline V CDR1 and CDR2: SGHRS, YFSETQ. The CDR3 reads CASRQMGNTGELFF.

The rearrangement uses TRBV12-3 or TRBV12-4 and TRBJ1-1; with no DNA, the TCRdb D assignment of TRBD1 cannot be verified. This CDR3 comprises 15 residues. This CDR3 is CASSLRGQGPTEAFF.

This chain uses TRBV5-4 with TRBJ2-3; the D call from TCRdb, TRBD1, cannot be confirmed without DNA. CDR1 and CDR2 from the germline V gene are SGHNT and YYREEE (reference sequence). The CDR3 runs to 15 residues. This chain's CDR3 is CASSLAGPNTDTQYF. Supplemented by reference TRBV5-4 and TRBJ2-3, the full variable domain reads ETGVTQSPTHLIKTRGQQVTLRCSSQSGHNTVSWYQQALGQGPQFIFQYYREEENGRGNFPPRFSGLQFPNYSSELNVNALELDDSALYLCASSLAGPNTDTQYFGPGTRLTVL.

V and J are TRBV11-2 and TRBJ1-3; there is no DNA to check the TCRdb D call of TRBD1. The CDR3 loop spans 14 amino acids. The germline V gene has CDR1 SGHAT and CDR2 FQNNGV. This chain's CDR3 is CASSWGAGGNTIYF.

J is TRBJ2-3 and V is TRBV5-4; without DNA, the TCRdb call of TRBD2 cannot be checked. The CDR3 has 16 residues. Germline assignment: CDR1 SGHNT and CDR2 YYREEE (reference sequence). The CDR3 sequence is CASSLMASGGTDTQYF.

This sequence joins TRBV29-1 and TRBJ2-5; TCRdb picks TRBD2, but there is no DNA to check that call. The CDR3 has 11 residues. Looked up from germline, CDR1 is SQVTM and CDR2 is ANQGSEA. The CDR3 reads CSGTSGETQYF.

CDR3 sequence reads: CASSLMDRGAMNTEAFF. This chain connects TRBV7-6 to TRBJ1-1; TCRdb calls TRBD1, which cannot be checked without DNA. The CDR3 runs to 17 residues. Germline values: CDR1 SGHVS, CDR2 FNYEAQ.

The rearrangement links TRBV2 to TRBJ1-5; as DNA is missing, the TRBD1 call by TCRdb cannot be tested. The CDR3 is 13 residues long. In germline, CDR1 is SNHLY, CDR2 FYNNEI. CDR3 residues: CASRPPGFQPQHF.

The CDR3 region is CASSSRTGTPRTYEQYF. The chain combines TRBV5-1 with TRBJ2-7; the D gene TCRdb calls, TRBD1, cannot be checked with no DNA. There are 17 residues in the CDR3. Germline CDR1 reads SGHRS; CDR2 reads YFSETQ.

The chain couples TRBV29-1 to TRBJ1-2; TCRdb's D call of TRBD1 is untestable without DNA. CDR3 size: 14 residues. The germline V gene has CDR1 SQVTM and CDR2 ANQGSEA. The CDR3 protein is CSVEVTRRDGGYTF.

This chain connects TRBV7-2 to TRBJ1-4. The CDR3 loop spans 13 amino acids. In germline, CDR1 is SGHTA, CDR2 FQGNSA. The CDR3 region is CASSLAPTEKLFF.

The rearrangement uses TRBV29-1 and TRBJ2-7; as DNA is missing, the TRBD1 call by TCRdb cannot be tested. Germline CDR1 is SQVTM and CDR2 is ANQGSEA. The CDR3 runs to 15 residues. CDR3: CSVVKTDRGRVEQYF.

The chain is built from TRBV7-2 and TRBJ1-4. CDR3 size: 14 residues. Germline CDR1 SGHTA, CDR2 FQGNSA. This CDR3 is CASSFSATNEKLFF.

The chain recombines TRBV5-1 with TRBJ2-3; TCRdb's D call, TRBD1, is unchecked because there is no DNA. The germline V gene has CDR1 SGHRS and CDR2 YFSETQ. There are 14 residues in the CDR3. CDR3 sequence: CASSLVNQGDTQYF.

The chain carries TRBV20-1 and TRBJ2-3; the TCRdb call, TRBD1, lacks DNA for checking. This CDR3 is 13 amino acids long. From germline, CDR1 is DFQATT and CDR2 SNEGSKA (reference sequence). CDR3 region: CSAQRTGADTQYF.